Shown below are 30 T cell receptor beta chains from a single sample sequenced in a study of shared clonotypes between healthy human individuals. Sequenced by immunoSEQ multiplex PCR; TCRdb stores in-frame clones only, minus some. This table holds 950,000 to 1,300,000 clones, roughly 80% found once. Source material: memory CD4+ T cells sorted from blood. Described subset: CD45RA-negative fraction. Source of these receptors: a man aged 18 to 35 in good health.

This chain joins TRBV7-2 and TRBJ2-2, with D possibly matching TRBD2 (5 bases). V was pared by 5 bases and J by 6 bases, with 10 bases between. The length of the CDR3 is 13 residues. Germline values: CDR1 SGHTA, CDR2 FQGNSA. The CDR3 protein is CASSPLASGELFF. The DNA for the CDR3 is TGTGCCAGCAGCCCGCTAGCATCCGGGGAGCTGTTTTTT.

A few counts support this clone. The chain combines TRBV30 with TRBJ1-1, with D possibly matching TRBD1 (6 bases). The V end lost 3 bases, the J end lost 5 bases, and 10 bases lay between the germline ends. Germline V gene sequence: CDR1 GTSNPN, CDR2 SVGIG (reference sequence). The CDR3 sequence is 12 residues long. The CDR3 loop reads CAWRRGSTEAFF. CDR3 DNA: TGTGCCTGGAGAAGGGGGAGTACTGAAGCTTTCTTT.

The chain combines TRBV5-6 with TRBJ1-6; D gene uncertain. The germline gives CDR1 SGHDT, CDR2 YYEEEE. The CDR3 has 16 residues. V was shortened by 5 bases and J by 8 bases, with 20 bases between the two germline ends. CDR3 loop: CASSWTPLDSDSPLHF. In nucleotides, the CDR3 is TGTGCCAGCAGTTGGACCCCATTGGATTCCGATTCACCCCTCCACTTT.

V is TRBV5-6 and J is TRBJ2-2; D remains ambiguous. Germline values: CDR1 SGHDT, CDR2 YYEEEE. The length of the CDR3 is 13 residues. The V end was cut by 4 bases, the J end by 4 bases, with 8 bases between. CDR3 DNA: TGTGCCAGCAGCCGATCCCCCACCGGGGAGCTGTTTTTT. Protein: CASSRSPTGELFF.

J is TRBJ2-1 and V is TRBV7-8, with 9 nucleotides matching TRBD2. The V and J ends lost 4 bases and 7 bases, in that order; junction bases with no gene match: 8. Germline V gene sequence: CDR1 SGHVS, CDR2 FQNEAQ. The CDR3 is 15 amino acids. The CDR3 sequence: CASSSRSAGGNEQFF. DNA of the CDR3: TGTGCCAGCAGCTCACGTAGCGCGGGAGGGAATGAGCAGTTCTTC.

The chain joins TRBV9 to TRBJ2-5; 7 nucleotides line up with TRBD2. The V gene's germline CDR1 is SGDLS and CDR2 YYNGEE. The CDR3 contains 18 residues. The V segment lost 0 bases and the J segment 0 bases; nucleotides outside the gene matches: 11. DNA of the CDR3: TGTGCCAGCAGCGTAGCTCCCCTGGCTAGCGGAAACCAAGAGACCCAGTACTTC. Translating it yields CASSVAPLASGNQETQYF.

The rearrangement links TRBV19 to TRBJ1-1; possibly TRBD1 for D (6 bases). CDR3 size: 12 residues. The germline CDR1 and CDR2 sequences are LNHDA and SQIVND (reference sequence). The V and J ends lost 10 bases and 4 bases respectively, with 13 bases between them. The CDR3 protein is CATTGFFTEAFF. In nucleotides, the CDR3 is TGTGCCACTACAGGGTTTTTCACTGAAGCTTTCTTT. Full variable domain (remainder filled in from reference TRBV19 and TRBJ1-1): DGGITQSPKYLFRKEGQNVTLSCEQNLNHDAMYWYRQDPGQGLRLIYYSQIVNDFQKGDIAEGYSVSREKKESFPLTVTSAQKNPTAFYLCATTGFFTEAFFGQGTRLTVV.

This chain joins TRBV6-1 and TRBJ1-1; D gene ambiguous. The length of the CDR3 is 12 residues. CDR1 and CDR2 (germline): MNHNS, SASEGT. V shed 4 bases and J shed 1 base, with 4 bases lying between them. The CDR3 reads CASSAGNTEAFF. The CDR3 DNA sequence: TGTGCCAGCAGTGCAGGGAACACTGAAGCTTTCTTT.

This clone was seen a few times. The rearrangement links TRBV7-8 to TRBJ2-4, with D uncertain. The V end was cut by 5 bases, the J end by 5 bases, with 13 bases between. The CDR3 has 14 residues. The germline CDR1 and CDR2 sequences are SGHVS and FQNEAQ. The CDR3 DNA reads TGTGCCAGCAGCCATTCTCGTGGGCAAAACATTCAGTACTTC. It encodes CASSHSRGQNIQYF. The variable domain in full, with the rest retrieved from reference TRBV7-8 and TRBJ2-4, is GAGVSQSPRYKVAKRGQDVALRCDPISGHVSLFWYQQALGQGPEFLTYFQNEAQLDKSGLPSDRFFAERPEGSVSTLKIQRTQQEDSAVYLCASSHSRGQNIQYFGAGTRLSVL.

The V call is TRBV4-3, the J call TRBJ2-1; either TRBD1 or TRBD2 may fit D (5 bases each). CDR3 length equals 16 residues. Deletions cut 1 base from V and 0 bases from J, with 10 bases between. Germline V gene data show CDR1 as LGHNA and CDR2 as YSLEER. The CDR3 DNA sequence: TGCGCCAGCAGCCAAGTTTACGGGACCTCCTACAATGAGCAGTTCTTC. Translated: CASSQVYGTSYNEQFF.

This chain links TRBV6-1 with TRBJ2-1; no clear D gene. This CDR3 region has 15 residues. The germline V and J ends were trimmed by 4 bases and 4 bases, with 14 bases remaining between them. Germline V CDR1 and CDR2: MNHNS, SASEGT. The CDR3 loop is CASSGEPGGYNEQFF. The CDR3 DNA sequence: TGTGCCAGCAGTGGGGAACCGGGCGGATACAATGAGCAGTTCTTC.

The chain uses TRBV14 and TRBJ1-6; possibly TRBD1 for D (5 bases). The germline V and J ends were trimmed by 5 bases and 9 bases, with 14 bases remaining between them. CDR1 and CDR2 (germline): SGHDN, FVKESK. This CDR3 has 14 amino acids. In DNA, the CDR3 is TGTGCCAGCAGCGAACCCGGGGGAGGTTCACCCCTCCACTTT. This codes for CASSEPGGGSPLHF.

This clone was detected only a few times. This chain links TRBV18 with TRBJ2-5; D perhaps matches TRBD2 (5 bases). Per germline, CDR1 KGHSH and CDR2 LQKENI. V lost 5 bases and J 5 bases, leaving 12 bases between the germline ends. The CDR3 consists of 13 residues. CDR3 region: CASSRGQRETQYF. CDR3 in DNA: TGTGCCAGCTCAAGAGGGCAGAGGGAGACCCAGTACTTC.

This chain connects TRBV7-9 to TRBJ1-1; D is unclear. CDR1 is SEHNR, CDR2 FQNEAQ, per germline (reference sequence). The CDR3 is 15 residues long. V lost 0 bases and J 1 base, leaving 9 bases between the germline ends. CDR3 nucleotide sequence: TGTGCCAGCAGCTTAGCGGGGAAGTCGAACACTGAAGCTTTCTTT. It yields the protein CASSLAGKSNTEAFF.

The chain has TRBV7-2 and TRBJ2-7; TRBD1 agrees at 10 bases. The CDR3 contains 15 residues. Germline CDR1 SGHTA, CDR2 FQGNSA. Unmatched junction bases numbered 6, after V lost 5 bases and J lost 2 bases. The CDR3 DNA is TGTGCCAGCAGCCCTGACAGGGGGCGAGCCTACGAGCAGTACTTC. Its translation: CASSPDRGRAYEQYF. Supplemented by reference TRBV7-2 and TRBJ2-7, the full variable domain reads GAGVSQSPSNKVTEKGKDVELRCDPISGHTALYWYRQSLGQGLEFLIYFQGNSAPDKSGLPSDRFSAERTGGSVSTLTIQRTQQEDSAVYLCASSPDRGRAYEQYFGPGTRLTVT.

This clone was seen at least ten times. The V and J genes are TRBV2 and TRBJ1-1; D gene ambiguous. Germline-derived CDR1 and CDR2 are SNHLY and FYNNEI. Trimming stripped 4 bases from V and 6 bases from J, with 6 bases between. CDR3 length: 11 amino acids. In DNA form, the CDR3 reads TGTGCCAGCAGTGGAAGGGCTGAAGCTTTCTTT. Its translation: CASSGRAEAFF.

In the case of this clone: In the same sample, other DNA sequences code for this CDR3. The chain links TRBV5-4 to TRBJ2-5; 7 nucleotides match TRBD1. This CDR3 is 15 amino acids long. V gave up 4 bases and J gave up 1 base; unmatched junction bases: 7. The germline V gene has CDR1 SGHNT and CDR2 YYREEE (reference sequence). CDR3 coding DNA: TGTGCCAGCAGCCCCGGGGACAGAGGCCAAGAGACCCAGTACTTC. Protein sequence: CASSPGDRGQETQYF.

This chain's CDR3 is CASSSQGGGKNIQYF. CDR3 DNA: TGTGCCAGCAGCTCCCAAGGAGGGGGAAAAAACATTCAGTACTTC. The chain links TRBV5-4 to TRBJ2-4; D possibly matches TRBD1 or TRBD2 (6 bases each). The V and J ends lost 3 bases and 4 bases respectively, with 14 bases between them. The CDR3 is 15 residues long. Germline V gives CDR1 SGHNT, CDR2 YYREEE (reference sequence). The full variable domain, completed using reference TRBV5-4 and TRBJ2-4, is ETGVTQSPTHLIKTRGQQVTLRCSSQSGHNTVSWYQQALGQGPQFIFQYYREEENGRGNFPPRFSGLQFPNYSSELNVNALELDDSALYLCASSSQGGGKNIQYFGAGTRLSVL.

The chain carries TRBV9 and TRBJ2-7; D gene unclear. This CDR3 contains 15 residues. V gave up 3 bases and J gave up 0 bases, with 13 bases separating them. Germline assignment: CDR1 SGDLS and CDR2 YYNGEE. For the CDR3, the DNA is TGTGCCAGCAGCGAATCTGGGGTATTCTCCTACGAGCAGTACTTC. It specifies CASSESGVFSYEQYF.

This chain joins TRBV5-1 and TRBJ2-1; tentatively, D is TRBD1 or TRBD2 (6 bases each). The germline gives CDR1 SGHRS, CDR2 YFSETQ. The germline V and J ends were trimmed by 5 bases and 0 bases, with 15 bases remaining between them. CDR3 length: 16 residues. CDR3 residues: CASSLEGGVSYNEQFF. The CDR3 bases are TGCGCCAGCAGTCTTGAGGGGGGTGTCTCCTACAATGAGCAGTTCTTC.

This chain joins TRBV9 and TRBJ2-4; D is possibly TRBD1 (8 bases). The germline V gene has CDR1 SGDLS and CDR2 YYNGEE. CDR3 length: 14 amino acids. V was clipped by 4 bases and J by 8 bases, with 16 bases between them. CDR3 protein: CASSPRTGRDIQYF. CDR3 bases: TGTGCCAGCAGCCCACGGACAGGGAGGGACATTCAGTACTTC.

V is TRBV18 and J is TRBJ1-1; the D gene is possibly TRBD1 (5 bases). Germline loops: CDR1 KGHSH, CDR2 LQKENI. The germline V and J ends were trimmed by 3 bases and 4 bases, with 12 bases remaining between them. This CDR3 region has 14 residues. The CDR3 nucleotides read TGTGCCAGCTCACCTGCCAGGGATGGCACTGAAGCTTTCTTT. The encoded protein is CASSPARDGTEAFF.

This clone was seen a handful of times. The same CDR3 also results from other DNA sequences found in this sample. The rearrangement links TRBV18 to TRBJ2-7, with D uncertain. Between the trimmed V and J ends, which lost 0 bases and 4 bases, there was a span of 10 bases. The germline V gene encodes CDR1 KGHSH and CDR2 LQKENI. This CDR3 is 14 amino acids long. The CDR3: CASSPPSQVYEQYF. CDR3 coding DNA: TGTGCCAGCTCACCACCGAGCCAGGTTTACGAGCAGTACTTC.

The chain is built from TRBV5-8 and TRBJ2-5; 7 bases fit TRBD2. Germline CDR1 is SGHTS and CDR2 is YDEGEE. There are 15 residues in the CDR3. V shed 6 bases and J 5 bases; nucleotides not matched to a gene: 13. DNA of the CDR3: TGTGCCAGCAACCGATGGGGGGGAACGGTCGAGACCCAGTACTTC. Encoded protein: CASNRWGGTVETQYF.

This chain's CDR3 is CAWKNRAGGGYTF. CDR3 nucleotide sequence: TGTGCCTGGAAGAATAGAGCAGGAGGTGGCTACACCTTC. This chain uses TRBV30 with TRBJ1-2, with D hard to call. V was pared by 4 bases and J by 7 bases, with 16 bases between. The CDR3 extends over 13 amino acids. Germline V gene data show CDR1 as GTSNPN and CDR2 as SVGIG (reference sequence). Variable domain in full (rest from reference TRBV30 and TRBJ1-2): SQTIHQWPATLVQPVGSPLSLECTVEGTSNPNLYWYRQAAGRGLQLLFYSVGIGQISSEVPQNLSASRPQDRQFILSSKKLLLSDSGFYLCAWKNRAGGGYTFGSGTRLTVV.

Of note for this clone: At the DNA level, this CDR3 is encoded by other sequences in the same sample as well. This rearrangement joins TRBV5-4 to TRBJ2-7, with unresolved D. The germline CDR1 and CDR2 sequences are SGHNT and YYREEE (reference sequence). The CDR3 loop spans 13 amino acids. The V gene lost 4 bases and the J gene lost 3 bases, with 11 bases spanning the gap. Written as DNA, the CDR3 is TGTGCCAGCAGCCAGGACGGCTTCTACGAGCAGTACTTC. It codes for CASSQDGFYEQYF. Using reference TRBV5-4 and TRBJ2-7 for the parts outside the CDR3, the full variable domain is ETGVTQSPTHLIKTRGQQVTLRCSSQSGHNTVSWYQQALGQGPQFIFQYYREEENGRGNFPPRFSGLQFPNYSSELNVNALELDDSALYLCASSQDGFYEQYFGPGTRLTVT.

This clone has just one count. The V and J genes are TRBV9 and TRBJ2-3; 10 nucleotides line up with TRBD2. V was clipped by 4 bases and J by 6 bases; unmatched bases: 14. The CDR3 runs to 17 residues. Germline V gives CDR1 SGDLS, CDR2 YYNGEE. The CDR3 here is CASSPGGLAGESDTQYF. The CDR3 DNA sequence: TGTGCCAGCAGCCCCGGTGGGCTAGCGGGAGAGTCCGATACGCAGTATTTT. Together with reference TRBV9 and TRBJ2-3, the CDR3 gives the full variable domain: DSGVTQTPKHLITATGQRVTLRCSPRSGDLSVYWYQQSLDQGLQFLIQYYNGEERAKGNILERFSAQQFPDLHSELNLSSLELGDSALYFCASSPGGLAGESDTQYFGPGTRLTVL.

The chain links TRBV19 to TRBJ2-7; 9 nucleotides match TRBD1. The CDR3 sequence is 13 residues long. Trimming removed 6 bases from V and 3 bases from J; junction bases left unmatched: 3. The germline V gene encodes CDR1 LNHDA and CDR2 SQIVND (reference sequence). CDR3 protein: CASSMTGGYEQYF. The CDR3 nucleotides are TGTGCCAGTAGCATGACAGGGGGCTACGAGCAGTACTTC.

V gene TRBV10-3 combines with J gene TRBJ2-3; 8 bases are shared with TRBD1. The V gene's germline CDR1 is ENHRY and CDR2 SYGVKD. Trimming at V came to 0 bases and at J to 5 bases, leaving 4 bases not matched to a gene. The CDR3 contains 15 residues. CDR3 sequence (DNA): TGTGCCATCAGTGAGTCTGAGACAGGGGTAGATACGCAGTATTTT. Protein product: CAISESETGVDTQYF.

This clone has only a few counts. The CDR3 DNA reads TGCGCCAGCAGCTCAGACAGAGTTAATTCACCCCTCCACTTT. Translation gives CASSSDRVNSPLHF. The chain uses TRBV5-1 and TRBJ1-6, with D tentatively TRBD1 (5 bases). The germline gives CDR1 SGHRS, CDR2 YFSETQ. The CDR3 contains 14 residues. Trimming stripped 3 bases from V and 6 bases from J, with 10 bases between.